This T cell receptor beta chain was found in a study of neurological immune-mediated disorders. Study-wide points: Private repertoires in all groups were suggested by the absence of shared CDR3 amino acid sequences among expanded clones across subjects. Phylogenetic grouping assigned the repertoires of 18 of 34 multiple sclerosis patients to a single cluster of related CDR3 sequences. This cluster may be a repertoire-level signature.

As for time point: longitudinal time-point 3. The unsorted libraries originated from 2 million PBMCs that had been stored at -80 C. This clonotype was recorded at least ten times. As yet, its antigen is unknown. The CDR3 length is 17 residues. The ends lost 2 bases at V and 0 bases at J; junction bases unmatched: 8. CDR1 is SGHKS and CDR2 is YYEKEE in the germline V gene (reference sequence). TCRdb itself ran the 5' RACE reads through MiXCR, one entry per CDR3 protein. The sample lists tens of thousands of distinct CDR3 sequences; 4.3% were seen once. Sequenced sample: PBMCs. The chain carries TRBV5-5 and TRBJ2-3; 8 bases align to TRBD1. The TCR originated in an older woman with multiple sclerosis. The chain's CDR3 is CASSFLGTGLSTDTQYF. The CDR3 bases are TGTGCCAGCAGCTTTTTAGGGACAGGTCTCAGCACAGATACGCAGTATTTT. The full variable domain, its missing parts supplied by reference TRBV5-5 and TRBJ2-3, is DAGVTQSPTHLIKTRGQQVTLRCSPISGHKSVSWYQQVLGQGPQFIFQYYEKEERGRGNFPDRFSARQFPNYSSELNVNALLLGDSALYLCASSFLGTGLSTDTQYFGPGTRLTVL.